The sequence of this T cell receptor beta chain was determined in a study of cytomegalovirus exposure and HLA in healthy donors. The study, taken as a whole, reports: Earlier findings revealed that most TCR beta V segments proved productive either about 87% or about 30% of the time. Altogether, 164 TCR beta chains were recorded as cytomegalovirus-associated. Across donors, most TCRs were seen rarely, yet some public ones were widespread.

Of note for this clone: The antigen is undetermined.

This CDR3 region has 15 residues. Looked up from germline, CDR1 is LNHDA and CDR2 is SQIVND (reference sequence). J gave up 4 bases and V 3 bases, and 3 bases lay outside the gene matches. The PCR ran on 60 Vbeta and 13 Jbeta primers. Sequenced by immunoSEQ multiplex PCR; TCRdb stores in-frame clones only, minus some. This sample yields about 140,000 clones, of which 65% to 70% are seen a single time; roughly 1.7% belongs to the top ten. The V gene is TRBV19, the J gene TRBJ1-5; TRBD1 matches at 10 bases. Material: PBMCs. The sequence came from a human donor in good health. The CDR3 nucleotides read TGTGCCAGTAGTATGGGACAGGGGTTTAATCAGCCCCAGCATTTT. As protein: CASSMGQGFNQPQHF.